A selection of T cell receptor beta chains follows, all from one sample in a study of patients and donors after allogeneic stem cell transplantation. TCRdb ran MiXCR on the RT-PCR reads and lists one entry per CDR3 protein. The sample has roughly 1,900 distinct CDR3 sequences, around 1.7% seen once. Sequencing was performed on blood, either unsorted or a sorted T cell fraction (not recorded which). Source of these receptors: a human donor who was either an allogeneic HSCT recipient or a stem cell or donor lymphocyte infusion donor (not recorded which). It is not recorded whose cells these are; they may come from a transplant donor. Both conserved end residues are part of each CDR3. A D gene is named only where the DNA matches it firmly. Clone size is shown for a subset of rows, as once, few, many or a class of expanded clone.

- | TRBJ2-7 | TRBV24-1 | - | TGTGCCACCAGTGGATATGGCGAGCAGTACTTC | CATSGYGEQYF
- | TRBJ2-5 | TRBV3-1 | medium-sized | TGTGCCAGCAGCCAAGGGGTCGGGCCGAAGGGGACCCAGTACTTC | CASSQGVGPKGTQYF
- | TRBJ2-3 | TRBV11-2 | - | TGTGCCAGCAGCTTAGATCACGGAGATACGCAGTATTTT | CASSLDHGDTQYF
- | TRBJ1-1 | TRBV2 | medium-sized | TGTGCCAGCAGCGATGGATACTCTAACACTGAAGCTTTCTTT | CASSDGYSNTEAFF
- | TRBJ1-1 | TRBV30 | medium-sized | TGTGCCTGGTCGGGACCGCTTAACACTGAAGCTTTCTTT | CAWSGPLNTEAFF
TRBD2 | TRBJ2-3 | TRBV29-1 | medium-sized | TGCAGTCTATCTCGGGGGGAGACGACAGATACGCAGTATTTT | CSLSRGETTDTQYF
TRBD1 | TRBJ1-1 | TRBV12-3/TRBV12-4 | few | TGTGCCAGCAGGGAGACAGGGCGAGGTACTGAAGCTTTCTTT | CASRETGRGTEAFF
- | TRBJ1-1 | TRBV7-9 | large | TGTGCCAGCAGCTTACCCCACGGTGTGGATGAAGCTTTCTTT | CASSLPHGVDEAFF
TRBD1 | TRBJ1-1 | TRBV28 | medium-sized | TGTGCCAGCAGTTTAGAGAACAGGGGAGCTTTCTTT | CASSLENRGAFF
- | TRBJ1-1 | TRBV7-8 | large | TGTGCCAGCAGGAAGGGGACGGAGAACACTGAAGCTTTCTTT | CASRKGTENTEAFF
- | TRBJ1-3 | TRBV7-2 | medium-sized | TGTGCCAGCAGCTTAAGGCGGACCTCTGGAAACACCATATATTTT | CASSLRRTSGNTIYF
TRBD1 | TRBJ2-5 | TRBV7-2 | medium-sized | TGTGCCAGCAGCTTAGATCCCGCAGGGGGCGTGAATCGAGAGACCCAGTACTTC | CASSLDPAGGVNRETQYF
TRBD1 | TRBJ1-1 | TRBV25-1 | medium-sized | TGTGCCAGCAGTGAGGGACAGCCCTTGAACACTGAAGCTTTCTTT | CASSEGQPLNTEAFF
TRBD2 | TRBJ2-3 | TRBV6-5 | medium-sized | TGTGCCAGCAGGCCGGGGGGGTCCTACCTTGGGTATTTT | CASRPGGSYLGYF
- | TRBJ2-6 | TRBV2 | few | TGTGCCAGCAGTGATGAGGTCTCTGGGGCCAACGTCCTGACTTTC | CASSDEVSGANVLTF
- | TRBJ1-2 | TRBV6-1 | medium-sized | TGTGCCAGCAGTGCCCCCCGCCAGGGGCTATCCTATGGCTACACCTTC | CASSAPRQGLSYGYTF
- | TRBJ1-1 | TRBV7-2 | few | TGTGCCAGCAGTCTTAGGCGGGACACTGAAGCTTTCTTT | CASSLRRDTEAFF
TRBD2 | TRBJ2-1 | TRBV6-5 | medium-sized | TGTGCCAGCAGACTACTAGCGGGCCCCTACAATGAGCAGTTCTTC | CASRLLAGPYNEQFF